What follows describes a single T cell receptor (beta chain). No cognate antigen has been identified for it. Base qualities are not at hand, and no much larger clone is one base apart. CDR1 and CDR2 (MGHDK, SYGVNS) derive from the germline V gene. The CDR3 starts with the cysteine, ends with the phenylalanine, and has 14 residues. Kept here is only the CDR3 DNA, which spans 42 bases and is read in frame from base 1. V loses 4 bases of germline sequence and J loses 5 bases, and the interval between the two ends is 14 bases. This entry comes from a study of OX40 agonist ivuxolimab in advanced cancers. Regarding the complete study: Ivuxolimab was a fully human IgG2 agonistic monoclonal antibody targeting the costimulatory receptor OX40 (CD134). Of the approximately 50 patients in dose escalation, around 20 had hepatocellular carcinoma, about 15 had melanoma, 9 had renal cell carcinoma and 9 had head and neck cancer. The point of sequencing TCRbeta in the periphery was to test whether ivuxolimab changed TCR sequence diversity and drove clonal T-cell expansion. Intravenous ivuxolimab was administered to patients every 2 weeks at six dose levels: 0.01, 0.1, 0.3, 1.5, 3 and 10 mg/kg. Patients were allowed to have had prior anti-PD-1, anti-PD-L1 or anti-CTLA-4 therapy, and approximately 40% of the dose-escalation patients had been treated with checkpoint inhibitors. Three dose-escalation patients achieved partial responses, one with hepatocellular carcinoma and two with cutaneous melanoma. The paper covers the monotherapy dose-escalation part of the phase I ivuxolimab trial, which included N ≈ 50 patients. In the dose-escalation cohort, 82.7% of patients were male, and the mean age was approximately 64 years, with a range of 23 to 79. The study at large found these results: Low levels of normalized T-cell clonal expansion were also seen in some patients who did not respond. Which antigens the clonally expanded peripheral T cells were specific for was not determined. At doses of 0.1 to 3.0 mg/kg, clonal expansion of both CD4+ and CD8+ T cells in blood was seen between baseline and week 6. In the 0.1-3.0 mg/kg groups, partial responders were among the patients with the lowest normalized peripheral clonal expansion, particularly in CD8+ T cells. On average, CD8+ T cells showed more expanded clones than CD4+ T cells after ivuxolimab.

To sequence the TCRbeta CDR3 region, genomic DNA was isolated from the sorted cells. The immunoSEQ Assay was used to sequence the TCRbeta CDR3 regions. TCRdb took over this immuneACCESS table, retaining in-frame rearrangements with V and J assigned. Such tables are incomplete; in checked studies, under half of the missing clones stem from an unresolved V gene, and the remainder is unexplained. This sample is represented by some 100,000 clones; about 93% of them were singletons. The ten largest account for 0.7% to 0.95% of the sample. Patients with a history of autoimmune disease or receiving systemic immunosuppression were excluded from the trial. Peripheral blood for TCR sequencing was collected from all dose cohorts at baseline, on cycle 4 day 1, and on cycle 7 day 1. The samples were taken from a phase I, first-in-human, multicenter, open-label dose-escalation trial of ivuxolimab. Adults with locally advanced or metastatic melanoma, renal cell, hepatocellular, or head and neck squamous cell carcinoma were enrolled in the trial. Before TCR sequencing, CD4+ T cells and CD8+ T cells from peripheral blood were sorted into separate populations.

This clonotype was obtained from an adult with an advanced solid tumor such as melanoma, head and neck, liver or kidney cancer. The specimen was CD4+ or CD8+ T cells sorted from blood, collected in a trial of the OX40 agonist ivuxolimab. The sequence joins TRBV25-1 to TRBJ1-2; TRBD1 is a possible D gene, resting on 5 matching bases. The CDR3 sequence is CASSGSTVFYGYTF. The DNA sequence is TGTGCCAGCAGTGGATCGACAGTTTTTTATGGCTACACCTTC.